The rows below give T cell receptor beta chains drawn from one sample of a study of blood T cell repertoires in COVID-19. The protocol was immunoSEQ multiplex PCR, while the TCRdb copy is restricted to in-frame clones and leaves out a portion. The sample gives 99,000 or so clones, around nine tenths of which show up once; around 2.2% is in the top ten. Sequenced sample: peripheral blood. The receptor source for this set is a man in his fifties or sixties with COVID-19, enrolled during active disease. The CDR3 runs from the conserved cysteine through the conserved F or W. Each record gives: V gene, clone size, J gene, D gene, CDR3 DNA, CDR3 protein. A D gene is named only where the DNA matches it firmly. Clone size is not always given. Where it is, it says once, few, many or a class for expanded clones.

v_gene: TRBV1; abundance: -; j_gene: TRBJ1-2; d_gene: -; CDR3nt: TGCACCAGCAGCCACAGGGGGAAGGTTGGCTACACCTTC; CDR3aa: CTSSHRGKVGYTF
v_gene: TRBV6-5; abundance: -; j_gene: TRBJ2-1; d_gene: -; CDR3nt: TGTGCCAGCAGTTACTCAGCAGCGCGCTATACAAATGAGCAGTTCTTC; CDR3aa: CASSYSAARYTNEQFF
v_gene: TRBV4-2; abundance: once; j_gene: TRBJ1-3; d_gene: TRBD1; CDR3nt: TGTGCCAGCAGCCTTGGACAGGGACGGGAAAACACCATATATTTT; CDR3aa: CASSLGQGRENTIYF
v_gene: TRBV18; abundance: -; j_gene: TRBJ1-5; d_gene: TRBD1; CDR3nt: TGTGCCAGCTCACTACAGGGGGAGGTTCAGCCCCAGCATTTT; CDR3aa: CASSLQGEVQPQHF
v_gene: TRBV4-1; abundance: -; j_gene: TRBJ2-2; d_gene: TRBD1; CDR3nt: TGCGCCAGCAGCCAGGGACAGGCGAACACCGGGGAGCTGTTTTTT; CDR3aa: CASSQGQANTGELFF
v_gene: TRBV12-3/TRBV12-4; abundance: -; j_gene: TRBJ2-7; d_gene: -; CDR3nt: TGTGCCAGCAGGATAACAGGGTCCTACGAGCAGTACTTC; CDR3aa: CASRITGSYEQYF
v_gene: TRBV18; abundance: -; j_gene: TRBJ1-6; d_gene: -; CDR3nt: TGTGCCAGCTCACCCCTGCAGGGTCTAGATTCACCCCTCCACTTT; CDR3aa: CASSPLQGLDSPLHF
v_gene: TRBV20-1; abundance: -; j_gene: TRBJ2-2; d_gene: -; CDR3nt: TGCAGTGCTAGTCCCGGGTCAGGGCTGGCCGGGGAGCTGTTTTTT; CDR3aa: CSASPGSGLAGELFF
v_gene: TRBV19; abundance: -; j_gene: TRBJ2-1; d_gene: TRBD2; CDR3nt: TGTGCCAGTAGTTGGGCGGGGGGGAACAATGAGCAGTTCTTC; CDR3aa: CASSWAGGNNEQFF
v_gene: TRBV19; abundance: -; j_gene: TRBJ2-2; d_gene: TRBD1; CDR3nt: TGTGCCAGTAGGAGCCCGGGACAGAAGACCGGGGAGCTGTTTTTT; CDR3aa: CASRSPGQKTGELFF
v_gene: TRBV7-3; abundance: -; j_gene: TRBJ1-1; d_gene: -; CDR3nt: TGTGCCAGCAGCTTATACAAGAACACTGAAGCTTTCTTT; CDR3aa: CASSLYKNTEAFF
v_gene: TRBV19; abundance: -; j_gene: TRBJ1-5; d_gene: TRBD1; CDR3nt: TGTGCCAGTAGTATAGAGGGACAGGGGGCGATTCAGCCCCAGCATTTT; CDR3aa: CASSIEGQGAIQPQHF
v_gene: TRBV11-2; abundance: -; j_gene: TRBJ2-2; d_gene: -; CDR3nt: TGTGCCAGCAGCCCGGGACGGGGGAGAAGGAGCGGGGAGCTGTTTTTT; CDR3aa: CASSPGRGRRSGELFF
v_gene: TRBV18; abundance: -; j_gene: TRBJ2-2; d_gene: -; CDR3nt: TGTGCCAGCTCACCAGGGCCGGGAACCGGGGAGCTGTTTTTT; CDR3aa: CASSPGPGTGELFF
v_gene: TRBV30; abundance: -; j_gene: TRBJ2-3; d_gene: TRBD2; CDR3nt: TGTGCCTGGAGTGATCGGGGGGGCGGAGATACGCAGTATTTT; CDR3aa: CAWSDRGGGDTQYF
v_gene: TRBV7-6; abundance: -; j_gene: TRBJ1-1; d_gene: -; CDR3nt: TGTGCCAGCAGCTTAATAAGCGGGGTTGGCACTGAAGCTTTCTTT; CDR3aa: CASSLISGVGTEAFF
v_gene: TRBV5-1; abundance: -; j_gene: TRBJ1-2; d_gene: TRBD1; CDR3nt: TGCGCCAGCAGCAGACAGGGGGACTATGGCTACACCTTC; CDR3aa: CASSRQGDYGYTF
v_gene: TRBV7-2; abundance: -; j_gene: TRBJ1-5; d_gene: TRBD1; CDR3nt: TGTGCCAGCAGCGAGGGACAGGGAGGCAGCAATCAGCCCCAGCATTTT; CDR3aa: CASSEGQGGSNQPQHF
v_gene: TRBV6-2/TRBV6-3; abundance: large; j_gene: TRBJ1-1; d_gene: -; CDR3nt: TGTGCCAGCAGTAAGAGAGAGAACACTGAAGCTTTCTTT; CDR3aa: CASSKRENTEAFF
v_gene: TRBV27; abundance: -; j_gene: TRBJ1-6; d_gene: -; CDR3nt: TGTGCCAGCAGTCTAGGCAGTATAGATTCACCCCTCCACTTT; CDR3aa: CASSLGSIDSPLHF
v_gene: TRBV4-3; abundance: -; j_gene: TRBJ2-7; d_gene: -; CDR3nt: TGCGCCAGCAGCCAATTCTTCGGACAGTTTTACGAGCAGTACTTC; CDR3aa: CASSQFFGQFYEQYF
v_gene: TRBV4-1; abundance: -; j_gene: TRBJ2-2; d_gene: -; CDR3nt: TGCGCCAGCAGCCAAGATCCCAGGGGATTCACCGGGGAGCTGTTTTTT; CDR3aa: CASSQDPRGFTGELFF
v_gene: TRBV6-5; abundance: -; j_gene: TRBJ1-4; d_gene: -; CDR3nt: TGTGCCAGCAGGGCCCGGGAGATCACTAATGAAAAACTGTTTTTT; CDR3aa: CASRAREITNEKLFF
v_gene: TRBV5-1; abundance: -; j_gene: TRBJ1-1; d_gene: -; CDR3nt: TGCGCCAGCAGCTTGGTAAGGGGGGGCACTGAAGCTTTCTTT; CDR3aa: CASSLVRGGTEAFF
v_gene: TRBV2; abundance: -; j_gene: TRBJ1-4; d_gene: TRBD1; CDR3nt: TGTGCCAGCAGTGAAGGTTTGGGGACAGCAACTAATGAAAAACTGTTTTTT; CDR3aa: CASSEGLGTATNEKLFF
v_gene: TRBV15; abundance: -; j_gene: TRBJ1-1; d_gene: -; CDR3nt: TGTGCCACCAGCAGAGACAGATTTGAAGCTTTCTTT; CDR3aa: CATSRDRFEAFF
v_gene: TRBV2; abundance: -; j_gene: TRBJ2-5; d_gene: -; CDR3nt: TGTGCCAGCCACTCAGCAGGGGCAGGTTGGGAGCAAGAGACCCAGTACTTC; CDR3aa: CASHSAGAGWEQETQYF
v_gene: TRBV6-1; abundance: -; j_gene: TRBJ1-5; d_gene: TRBD1; CDR3nt: TGTGCCAGCAGTGTGACAGGGGGGTTTGGCAATCAGCCCCAGCATTTT; CDR3aa: CASSVTGGFGNQPQHF
v_gene: TRBV6-5; abundance: -; j_gene: TRBJ1-2; d_gene: -; CDR3nt: TGTGCCAGCAGATTACAGGGAAGGGGTGGCTACACCTTC; CDR3aa: CASRLQGRGGYTF